This TCR beta chain was sequenced for a study of T cells in Graves' hyperthyroidism and ophthalmopathy. Authors of the study amplified TCR beta CDR3 regions from RNA transcripts. Primed by the HTBI set, a first-round RT-PCR was run on the TCR CDR3. TCRdb itself ran the multiplex PCR reads through MiXCR, one entry per CDR3 protein. Seen here are around 520,000 distinct CDR3 sequences, less than 25% observed once, and the top ten hold 11%. The germline V and J ends were trimmed by 4 bases and 3 bases, with 9 bases remaining between them. The V gene's germline CDR1 is SQVTM and CDR2 ANQGSEA. There are 12 residues in the CDR3. Study results and caveats: Using 13 V-J features, a model discriminated ophthalmopathy from stable hyperthyroidism. Within blood appeared most thyroid clonotypes that had expanded above 0.001.

The sample holds many counts of this clonotype. Antigen unknown. Sequenced material: blood. The receptor was derived from a woman in her thirties with Graves' ophthalmopathy. The gene calls are TRBV29-1 and TRBJ1-2; TRBD1 might be the D (5 bases). The CDR3 DNA sequence: TGCAGCGTTGGGGCAGGGTACTATGGCTACACCTTC. This gives the protein CSVGAGYYGYTF.